This T cell receptor (beta chain) was captured in a study of cytomegalovirus exposure and HLA in healthy donors (dated by TCRdb to about 2017). As for the study more broadly: An earlier analysis of roughly 500 of the donors reported 250 to 300 Gb of sequence data and 95 million to 120 million unique TCR beta sequences obtained from about 170 million T cells. An early release that covered about 600 HLA-typed donors contained approximately 290 gigabases of sequencing data and approximately 85 million unique TCR sequences. The genetic ancestry cluster associated with self-reported Caucasian donors included 80% to 90% of the roughly 410 genotyped donors. The aim of the study was to test whether cataloging public T cell receptors could identify signatures of past pathogen exposure. The study profiled the T cell repertoires of under 850 subjects by immunosequencing and related them to cytomegalovirus serostatus. In addition to the first cohort of 666 subjects, a separate validation cohort of over 90 different subjects was used. High-throughput TCR immunosequencing, statistical association of individual TCRs with disease status, and machine learning were combined to predict cytomegalovirus infection status. A later analysis re-examined previously published TCR beta repertoires from about 700 donors and added high-resolution HLA genotyping to investigate patterns of TCR occurrence. Rather than using new phenotypic data, the later analysis identified candidate immune exposures from TCR beta sequences and from how often those sequences occurred across donors. In an earlier analysis of a few hundred of the donors, high-throughput TCR beta sequencing was used to judge whether each TCR beta V gene segment behaved as functional or pseudogenic. Alongside the repertoire data, information on donor age, sex, ethnicity and CMV serostatus was compiled. Genome-wide SNP genotypes for about three fifths of the 666 donors were used in a later genetic analysis, which treated that subset as a discovery cohort. Every discovery cohort repertoire had been produced on one sequencing platform. Class I and class II HLA loci were covered by the typing at four-digit resolution. The number of typed donors differed by locus: about 620-640 for A, B, C, DRB1 and DQB1; 500 to 550 for DQA1; 600 to 610 for DPA1; and roughly 470 for DPB1. Roughly 5 DR-DQ haplotypes were handled as single units for association and clustering, since linkage in the cohort was strong. Among a few hundred genotyped donors of the cohort, an average of roughly 240,000 unique TCR beta nucleotide sequences were sequenced per donor, roughly 20% of them non-productive.

Via the germline V gene, CDR1 is SGHTA and CDR2 FQGNSA. There are 14 amino acids in the CDR3, from cysteine to phenylalanine inclusive. The read is trimmed to its CDR3 DNA, 42 bases read in frame from base 1. V trim: 5 bases; J trim: 2 bases; unmatched bases: 6. With regard to this clone: Its antigen target is currently unknown. Per-nucleotide qualities are absent, and no much larger clonotype sits a single base away.

In total, 630 or so healthy bone marrow donors made up the cohort. Cohort members were all nominally healthy when sampled, although unrecorded immune exposures were likely present. The donor tested CMV seronegative and was one of the 352 seronegative cohort members. A peripheral blood sample was collected from each donor, and TCR beta sequencing was performed on peripheral blood mononuclear cells. Genomic DNA was extracted from the blood cell samples with the Qiagen DNeasy Blood Extraction Kit. Study-wide conclusions, independent of this receptor: CMV serostatus was the only immune exposure information available for the cohort. When HLA alleles, especially DR and DQ, strongly co-occurred, TCR associations were difficult to assign to individual alleles. Because counts were too low, under 20 rarely observed V segments, including chromosome 9 orphons, were left out of the earlier analysis of some 640 of the donors. Most TCR sequences were seen in very few donors, while some public TCRs were found in many individuals. A group of highly shared sequence variants was considered likely to be a technical artifact of the sequencing pipeline. The classifier was reported to diagnose cytomegalovirus status with high specificity and sensitivity in both the original and validation cohorts. In a later analysis, most CMV-associated TCR beta chains were found to appear HLA-restricted, with HLA associations seemingly driven largely by CMV exposure. A further reported finding was that TCR beta sequences accurately predicted the HLA-A and HLA-B alleles for most subjects in the first cohort. According to a later analysis, TCR association rates differed among HLA loci, with DRB1 alleles showing the most associated TCRs and HLA-C alleles showing the fewest. In a later analysis, HLA-associated TCR beta chains showed more clonal expansion and lower generation probabilities than non-associated chains that were equally common. In vitro tests confirmed that three of the cytomegalovirus-associated TCR beta chains recognize cytomegalovirus antigens. An association between a missense DCLRE1C variant and V-gene and J-gene trimming of TCR beta chains was found in a later genetic analysis and replicated in an independent cohort. A later genetic analysis reported fewer N-insertions in productive TCRs among donors in an Asian-associated ancestry cluster than the roughly 670-donor mean. The authors suggested that the approach could potentially be extended to other disease states and immunological phenotypes. The study gave a list of 150 to 200 TCR beta chains associated with cytomegalovirus. This cohort had only TCR beta chains sequenced, and the lack of alpha or paired-chain data limited which features could be detected. In an earlier analysis of 500 to 650 of the donors, most TCR beta V segments appeared in productive rearrangements about 87% or about 30% of the time, broadly matching IMGT annotations. Because HLA typing was missing for some donors at each locus, association tests included only the typed subset. Presence/absence analyses assumed roughly uniform sequencing depth across donors, an assumption that may not hold. Because the 87-base-pair reads could not distinguish some IMGT-functional V segments, including TRBV6-2 and TRBV6-3, those segments were excluded. According to a later analysis, parvovirus B19, influenza, CMV and Epstein-Barr virus appeared linked to several top co-occurrence clusters. Correlated functional status among segregating V segments might be attributable to linkage disequilibrium, but an unknown experimental factor could not be ruled out. Specific HLA alleles were associated with 15,000 to 20,000 TCR beta sequences at a false discovery rate of 0.05 in a later analysis.

Libraries were prepared through the immunoSEQ multiplex PCR assay. For the multiplex PCR, a mixture combining 60 forward primers for TCR Vbeta segments and 13 reverse primers for TCR Jbeta segments was used. A multiplex PCR assay on genomic DNA amplified the CDR3 region of rearranged TCR beta genes. The amplified TCR beta libraries were sequenced on the Illumina HiSeq System as 87-base-pair reads. The original pipeline was this. A later analysis tallied 75 million to 95 million unique TCR beta chains across the 666 repertoires, and about 10 million of those chains were shared by two or more donors. To remove PCR and sequencing errors, raw reads were error-corrected and collapsed into unique sequences using a nearest-neighbor algorithm that merged closely related sequences. Alignment of CDR3 sequences to IMGT reference sequences was used to assign V, D and J gene segments. Each retained sequence needed at least a six-nucleotide match to both a V gene segment and a J gene segment. A rearrangement was called productive if the CDR3 had no stop codons and remained in frame with V and J, and every other rearrangement was called non-productive. CDR3 was defined by IMGT convention, running from the second conserved V-encoded cysteine to the conserved J-encoded phenylalanine. The earlier analysis of about 610 of the donors excluded sequences that lacked an unambiguous match to a single V gene segment. In an earlier analysis of a few hundred of the donors, a V segment was called functional when productive rearrangements were above 56.7%, and segregating when the standard deviation between donors exceeded 5%. To diagnose cytomegalovirus status from the catalog of TCR beta chain sequences, a statistical classification framework was built. In a later analysis, V and J genes were assigned by comparing TCR nucleotide sequences against IMGT/GENE-DB human TR gene sequences. In a later analysis, CDR3 sequences and most-parsimonious VDJ recombination scenarios were assigned using the TCRdist pipeline. In a later analysis, each TCR beta chain was defined by its CDR3 amino acid sequence together with its V-gene family, and reads without a unique V-gene family were excluded. As a way to deal with suspected cross-contamination and a sequencing artifact, a later analysis dropped roughly 600 nucleotide sequences that were highly shared and had low generation probability. A later analysis calculated a clonal expansion index for each public chain from normalized within-repertoire ranks of inferred template counts. Generation probabilities in a later analysis came from a VDJ recombination model fitted to out-of-frame rearrangements, and those results were checked against IGoR. In a later analysis, hypergeometric tests were used to score TCR-TCR, TCR-HLA and TCR-CMV co-occurrence, with a repertoire-size bias correction applied to TCR pairs. In a later analysis, false discovery rates were estimated by permuting HLA or CMV assignments 20 times. In a later analysis, co-occurring TCRs were grouped using DBSCAN, with TCRdist sequence similarity added in when clustering inside HLA-allele-positive subsets. Co-occurrence clustering excluded repertoires with fewer than 30,000 or more than 120,000 public chains, plus five with anomalous nucleotide sharing. This immuneACCESS table, as held by TCRdb, lists in-frame sequences with V and J called but not all clones. Of the missing ones, under half trace to an unresolved V gene in checked studies; the others have no known cause. Clone size and the V and J calls come from that table; the DNA yielded D and trimming. The sample includes 150,000 to 200,000 clones, with 79% observed a single time. Of the sample, less than 2.5% falls within the top ten clones.

The sequenced sample consisted of PBMCs. In this chain, TRBV7-2 is recombined with TRBJ2-7, with 7 central nucleotides matching TRBD1. The TCR comes from a woman aged 45-65 years in good health and CMV-seronegative. The CDR3 region: CASSPGQAPYEQYF. In nucleotide form, the sequence is TGTGCCAGCAGCCCCGGACAGGCTCCCTACGAGCAGTACTTC. Extended through the reference TRBV7-2 and TRBJ2-7 proteins, this CDR3 yields the full variable domain: GAGVSQSPSNKVTEKGKDVELRCDPISGHTALYWYRQSLGQGLEFLIYFQGNSAPDKSGLPSDRFSAERTGGSVSTLTIQRTQQEDSAVYLCASSPGQAPYEQYFGPGTRLTVT.